This T cell receptor beta chain comes out of a study of cytotoxic CD8 clonotypes in ibrutinib-treated CLL. CDR1 SGHRS and CDR2 YFSETQ come from the germline V gene. This CDR3 has 19 residues. Trimming took off 3 bases at V and 1 base at J, with 25 bases between the two ends. TCRdb's copy holds only in-frame clones and misses some; the assay was immunoSEQ multiplex PCR. The table records fewer than 80,000 clones, roughly 50% of them present only once. The chain joins TRBV5-1 to TRBJ1-1, with D possibly TRBD1 on 5 matching bases. Sample: PBMCs, taken after 12 months of ibrutinib treatment. The clonotype was recovered from a human donor with chronic lymphocytic leukemia. The CDR3, as DNA: TGCGCCAGCAGCTCCATCCGACTCCCCGGGGCGGTCTCGAACACTGAAGCTTTCTTT. Residues: CASSSIRLPGAVSNTEAFF.